This T cell receptor beta chain is from a study of CD8 T cells in ankylosing spondylitis. Study results and caveats: Matched synovial fluid from ankylosing spondylitis patients was reported to be enriched for disease-linked clones. Past studies reported some motif variants in reactive arthritis synovial fluid and blood. Made up of under 10 highly homologous variants, a TCR beta motif appeared characteristic of ankylosing spondylitis blood.

Researchers built TCR beta libraries using quantitative 5'-RACE with molecular barcodes. Using its own MiXCR run on the 5' RACE reads, TCRdb lists one record per CDR3 protein. The table includes 500,000 to 650,000 distinct CDR3 sequences, under 5.5% detected once. With 3 bases removed from V and 1 base from J, the gap between germline ends came to 3 bases. Germline V gene lookup returns CDR1 MDHEN and CDR2 SYDVKM. This CDR3 is 12 amino acids long. The sample holds many counts of this clonotype. The target antigen is unknown. The V gene is TRBV28, the J gene TRBJ1-2; unclear D gene. Sequenced sample: blood, either unsorted or a sorted T cell fraction (not recorded which). This receptor was identified in a male donor with ankylosing spondylitis. The CDR3: CASSFNNYGYTF. The CDR3 DNA reads TGTGCCAGCAGTTTTAATAACTATGGCTACACCTTC.